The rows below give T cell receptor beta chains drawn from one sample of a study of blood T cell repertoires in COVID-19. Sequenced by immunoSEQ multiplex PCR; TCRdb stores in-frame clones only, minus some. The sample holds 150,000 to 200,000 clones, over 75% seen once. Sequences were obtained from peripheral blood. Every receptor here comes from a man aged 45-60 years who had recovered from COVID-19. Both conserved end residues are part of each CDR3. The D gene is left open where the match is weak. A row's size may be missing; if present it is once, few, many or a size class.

TGTGCCAGCAGTTTGAGCGCGGCCTACGAGCAGTACTTC,CASSLSAAYEQYF,NA,TRBV28,13,TRBJ2-7,NA
TGTGCCAGCAGCGCGGGACAGGGGGCCACCGGGGAGCTGTTTTTT,CASSAGQGATGELFF,NA,TRBV6-5,15,TRBJ2-2,TRBD1
TGCAGCGTTGAAGAGGGGCATGAGCAGTTCTTC,CSVEEGHEQFF,NA,TRBV29-1,11,TRBJ2-1,NA
TGTGCCAGCAGTACGACTCCGATTTTGTCCTACGAGCAGTACTTC,CASSTTPILSYEQYF,NA,TRBV28,15,TRBJ2-7,NA
TGTGCCAGCAGTTTTAGCTGGGGCAGCCCCCTCGAGCAGTACTTC,CASSFSWGSPLEQYF,NA,TRBV27,15,TRBJ2-7,NA
TGCGCCAGCAGCCGCGGACAGGGAAATTCACCCCTCCACTTT,CASSRGQGNSPLHF,NA,TRBV4-1,14,TRBJ1-6,TRBD1
TGTGCCAGCAGTCCCGGGACTAGCGGGAACTATGAGCAGTTCTTC,CASSPGTSGNYEQFF,NA,TRBV6-5,15,TRBJ2-1,TRBD2
TGTGCCAGCAGTGAATTGCAGGGGATTGGGAACACCATATATTTT,CASSELQGIGNTIYF,NA,TRBV6-1,15,TRBJ1-3,NA
TGCGCCAGCAGCAGCGGGACCTATAGTGGGAATGAGCAGTTCTTC,CASSSGTYSGNEQFF,NA,TRBV5-1,15,TRBJ2-1,TRBD2
TGTGCCAGTAGTATTTGGACAGCGCCTGAAGCTTTCTTT,CASSIWTAPEAFF,NA,TRBV19,13,TRBJ1-1,NA
TGTGCCAGCAGCCCCAGGGCAGCGGGTATCTTCTACGAGCAGTACTTC,CASSPRAAGIFYEQYF,NA,TRBV5-5,16,TRBJ2-7,NA
TGTGCCAGCTCACCTAGGAGTTCGCCGGGGGGCGAAACCTATGGCTACACCTTC,CASSPRSSPGGETYGYTF,once,TRBV18,18,TRBJ1-2,NA
TGTGCCACAATCCCGACAGACTCTGGAAACACCATATATTTT,CATIPTDSGNTIYF,NA,TRBV2,14,TRBJ1-3,NA
TGTGCCAGCTCACCTCCGCTAGGGGGTGACGAGCAGTACTTC,CASSPPLGGDEQYF,NA,TRBV18,14,TRBJ2-7,NA
TGTGCCAGCAGTGTTAACTCCTATAATTCACCCCTCCACTTT,CASSVNSYNSPLHF,NA,TRBV2,14,TRBJ1-6,NA
TGTGCCAGCAGACGCAAGGACAGGGGCTATGGCTACACCTTC,CASRRKDRGYGYTF,NA,TRBV28,14,TRBJ1-2,TRBD1
TGTGCCAGCAGTTACGCGGGACTAGCGGGCAATGAGCAGTTCTTC,CASSYAGLAGNEQFF,NA,TRBV6-5,15,TRBJ2-1,TRBD2
TGTGCCATCACCCCGGGACTAGCGGGACCAAAGAACACCGGGGAGCTGTTTTTT,CAITPGLAGPKNTGELFF,NA,TRBV28,18,TRBJ2-2,TRBD2
TGTGCCAGTATGGGAGAGGCGGGGTACGAGCAGTACTTC,CASMGEAGYEQYF,NA,TRBV19,13,TRBJ2-7,NA
TGTGCCAGCAGTTCAGTAGCGGGAACCGAGCAGTACTTC,CASSSVAGTEQYF,NA,TRBV12-3/TRBV12-4,13,TRBJ2-7,TRBD2
TGTGCCAGCAGCTTAGGAGCCAGCGCTAATGAAAAACTGTTTTTT,CASSLGASANEKLFF,few,TRBV7-2,15,TRBJ1-4,NA
TGCAGCGTTGAGGGGAGCTATGGCTACACCTTC,CSVEGSYGYTF,NA,TRBV29-1,11,TRBJ1-2,NA
TGTGCCAGCAGCTCCCTCCCCCTTAGCGGGGGAGTGTCCTACGAGCAGTACTTC,CASSSLPLSGGVSYEQYF,NA,TRBV7-9,18,TRBJ2-7,TRBD2
TGTGCCAGCAAACAGGGGGCAGGGATTAATGAGCAGTTCTTC,CASKQGAGINEQFF,few,TRBV2,14,TRBJ2-1,TRBD1
TGTGCCAGCAGCTTATCGGCTAGCGGGAGGGGCGAGCAGTACTTC,CASSLSASGRGEQYF,NA,TRBV7-9,15,TRBJ2-7,TRBD2
TGTGCCAGTAGTATTGTCGGTAGCACAGATACGCAGTATTTT,CASSIVGSTDTQYF,NA,TRBV19,14,TRBJ2-3,NA
TGTGCCTGGAGTTTGGACTTGAGCTCCTACGAGCAGTACTTC,CAWSLDLSSYEQYF,NA,TRBV30,14,TRBJ2-7,NA
TGTGCCAGCAGTCTCACCAGGGGCCCCTACGAGCAGTACTTC,CASSLTRGPYEQYF,once,TRBV27,14,TRBJ2-7,NA
TGCAGCGTTGGAGGCGTACAGGGTAATGAAAAACTGTTTTTT,CSVGGVQGNEKLFF,NA,TRBV29-1,14,TRBJ1-4,NA
TGTGCCAGCAGCCAATGGTCGGGAGGGTCGGACGAGCAGTACTTC,CASSQWSGGSDEQYF,NA,TRBV4-2,15,TRBJ2-7,TRBD2
TGTGCCAGTAGTACTATAGCGGATGTCTACGAGCAGTACTTC,CASSTIADVYEQYF,NA,TRBV19,14,TRBJ2-7,NA
TGTGCCAGCAGACACCCTAGCGGCTCGAACACCGGGGAGCTGTTTTTT,CASRHPSGSNTGELFF,NA,TRBV11-2,16,TRBJ2-2,TRBD2
TGCGCCAGCAGCTTGGCGGGGGAGGTCTGGCAGCCCCAGCATTTT,CASSLAGEVWQPQHF,few,TRBV5-1,15,TRBJ1-5,NA
TGTGCCAGCAGCAATTACGGGACTAGCCCTGGTGCAGATACGCAGTATTTT,CASSNYGTSPGADTQYF,NA,TRBV5-4,17,TRBJ2-3,TRBD2
TGCGCCAGCAGCCAGACCGGGACATTCTCTGGAAACACCATATATTTT,CASSQTGTFSGNTIYF,NA,TRBV4-3,16,TRBJ1-3,NA
TGTGCCAGCTACCCCGGGACAGGTATCACTGGGGCCAACGTCCTGACTTTC,CASYPGTGITGANVLTF,NA,TRBV2,17,TRBJ2-6,TRBD1
TGCGCCAGCAGCCCAAAGAGGGGGGGCTATGGCTACACCTTC,CASSPKRGGYGYTF,NA,TRBV5-1,14,TRBJ1-2,NA
TGTGCCAGCAGTTCCCCCTCGCGGGGGGCCAATGAGCAGTTCTTC,CASSSPSRGANEQFF,NA,TRBV6-2/TRBV6-3,15,TRBJ2-1,TRBD2
TGTGCCAGCAGCCAAGATTTGTGGGAGGGCCGACCTGAGCAGTTCTTC,CASSQDLWEGRPEQFF,NA,TRBV3-1/TRBV3-2,16,TRBJ2-1,TRBD2
TGTGCCAGCAGCTTAGTGGCTAGCGGGAGTACCTCCTACGAGCAGTACTTC,CASSLVASGSTSYEQYF,NA,TRBV7-2,17,TRBJ2-7,TRBD2
TGTGCCTGGAATCCTAGCGGGACCTACAATGAGCAGTTCTTC,CAWNPSGTYNEQFF,NA,TRBV30,14,TRBJ2-1,TRBD2
TGTGCCAGCAGCTTCCCCGGACAGGCCGGGTCCTACGAGCAGTACTTC,CASSFPGQAGSYEQYF,NA,TRBV5-6,16,TRBJ2-7,TRBD1
TGTGCCAGCAGCTTAGGGACAGGGTTCTACGAGCAGTACTTC,CASSLGTGFYEQYF,few,TRBV7-9,14,TRBJ2-7,TRBD1
TGTGCCAGCAGTGAACGTCCCTTGAGCGAGCAGTACTTC,CASSERPLSEQYF,NA,TRBV6-1,13,TRBJ2-7,NA
TGTGCTAGTGGCACGGGAGTTGCGGGAAACACCATATATTTT,CASGTGVAGNTIYF,NA,TRBV12-5,14,TRBJ1-3,NA
TGTGCCAGCAGCCAAATCCGGACTAGCGGTTTCACGGAGACCCAGTACTTC,CASSQIRTSGFTETQYF,NA,TRBV7-2,17,TRBJ2-5,TRBD2
TGTGCCAGTAGTCCCCGGGGGTCTTTCACTTTGACCTGGGGATACAATGAGCAGTTCTTC,CASSPRGSFTLTWGYNEQFF,NA,TRBV19,20,TRBJ2-1,NA
TGTGCCAGCAGTTTAGGGACAGGGTACAATGAGCAGTTCTTC,CASSLGTGYNEQFF,NA,TRBV27,14,TRBJ2-1,TRBD1
TGTGCCAGCAGTTTCAATTTACTAGCGGGGAATGTGAATACGCAGTATTTT,CASSFNLLAGNVNTQYF,few,TRBV28,17,TRBJ2-3,TRBD2
TGTGCCAGCAGTTTAGGGTCCGGTGAAAAACTGTTTTTT,CASSLGSGEKLFF,few,TRBV12-3/TRBV12-4,13,TRBJ1-4,NA
TGTGCCAGCAGCGTAGAACTAGCGGGAAGCTATGAGCAGTTCTTC,CASSVELAGSYEQFF,NA,TRBV9,15,TRBJ2-1,TRBD2
TGTGCCAGTAGTATCTCCAGGGAAGAGACCCAGTACTTC,CASSISREETQYF,NA,TRBV19,13,TRBJ2-5,NA
TGTGCCAGCAGCCCTTCCGACAGCGACAGGACGCAGTATTTT,CASSPSDSDRTQYF,NA,TRBV3-1/TRBV3-2,14,TRBJ2-3,NA
TGTGCCAGCAGCCCCTCGGGACTAGCGGATCCTCTGAGCTCCTACAATGAGCAGTTCTTC,CASSPSGLADPLSSYNEQFF,NA,TRBV9,20,TRBJ2-1,TRBD2
TGCGCCAGCAGCCAAGATTTAGGCGGGAGTGGAGCCTACGAGCAGTACTTC,CASSQDLGGSGAYEQYF,NA,TRBV4-1,17,TRBJ2-7,TRBD2
TGTGCCAGTAGTTGGGCTCCCCTCAATGAGCAGTTCTTC,CASSWAPLNEQFF,NA,TRBV19,13,TRBJ2-1,NA
TGTGCCTGGAGGTCGCGACTAGCGGGAGACTCCTACGAGCAGTACTTC,CAWRSRLAGDSYEQYF,once,TRBV30,16,TRBJ2-7,TRBD2
TGCGCCAGCAGCTCTTTACAGGGGCCCGATTCACCCCTCCACTTT,CASSSLQGPDSPLHF,NA,TRBV5-1,15,TRBJ1-6,TRBD1
TGTGCCAGCAGCCTGATACAGGGGAATGAGCAGTTCTTC,CASSLIQGNEQFF,NA,TRBV7-3,13,TRBJ2-1,TRBD1
TGTGCCAGCTCCCCTACAGCTGGGGCCAACGTCCTGACTTTC,CASSPTAGANVLTF,NA,TRBV18,14,TRBJ2-6,NA